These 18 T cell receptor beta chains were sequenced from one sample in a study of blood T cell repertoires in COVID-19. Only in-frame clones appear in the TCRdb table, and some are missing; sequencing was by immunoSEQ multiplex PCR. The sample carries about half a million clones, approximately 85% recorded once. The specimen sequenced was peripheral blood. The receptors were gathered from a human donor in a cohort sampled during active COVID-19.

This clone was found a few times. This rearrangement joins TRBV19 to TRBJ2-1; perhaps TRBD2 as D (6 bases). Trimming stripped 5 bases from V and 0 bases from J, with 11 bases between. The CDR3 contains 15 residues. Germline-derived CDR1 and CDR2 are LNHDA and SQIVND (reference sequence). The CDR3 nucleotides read TGTGCCAGTAGTCGGGACTCCAGCTCCTACAATGAGCAGTTCTTC. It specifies CASSRDSSSYNEQFF.

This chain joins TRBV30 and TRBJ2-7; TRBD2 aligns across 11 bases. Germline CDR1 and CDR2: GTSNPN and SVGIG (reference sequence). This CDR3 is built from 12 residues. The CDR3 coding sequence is TGTGCTTGCGGACTAGCGGGTCGGGAGCAGTACTTC. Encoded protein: CACGLAGREQYF.

The CDR3 DNA is TGTGCCAGCAGTTTAAACGGAGAATCGTATGGCTACACCTTC. Protein product: CASSLNGESYGYTF. The chain employs TRBV28 and TRBJ1-2, with no clear D. Germline loops: CDR1 MDHEN, CDR2 SYDVKM. V lost 2 bases and J 5 bases, leaving 12 bases between the germline ends. The CDR3 loop spans 14 amino acids.

The CDR3 sequence: CASRTGRNYGYTF. As DNA, the CDR3 is TGTGCCAGCCGGACAGGACGGAACTATGGCTACACCTTC. J is TRBJ1-2 and V is TRBV27; 7 bases agree with TRBD1. The CDR3 loop spans 13 amino acids. V shed 8 bases, J shed 2 bases, and the junction held 5 bases outside the gene matches. Germline V CDR1 and CDR2: MNHEY, SMNVEV (reference sequence).

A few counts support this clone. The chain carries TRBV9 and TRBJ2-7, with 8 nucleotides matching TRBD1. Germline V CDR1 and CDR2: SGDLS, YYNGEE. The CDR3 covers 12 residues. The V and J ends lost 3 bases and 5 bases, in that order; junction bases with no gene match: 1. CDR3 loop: CASSAGGHEQYF. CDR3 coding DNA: TGTGCCAGCAGCGCAGGGGGCCACGAGCAGTACTTC. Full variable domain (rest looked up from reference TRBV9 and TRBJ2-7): DSGVTQTPKHLITATGQRVTLRCSPRSGDLSVYWYQQSLDQGLQFLIQYYNGEERAKGNILERFSAQQFPDLHSELNLSSLELGDSALYFCASSAGGHEQYFGPGTRLTVT.

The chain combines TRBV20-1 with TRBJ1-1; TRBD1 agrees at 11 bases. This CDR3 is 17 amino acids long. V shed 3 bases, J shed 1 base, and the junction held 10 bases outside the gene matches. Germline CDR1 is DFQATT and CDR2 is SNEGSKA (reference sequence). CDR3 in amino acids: CSASTGTGGGWNTEAFF. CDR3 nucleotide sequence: TGCAGTGCTAGTACCGGGACAGGGGGAGGGTGGAACACTGAAGCTTTCTTT.

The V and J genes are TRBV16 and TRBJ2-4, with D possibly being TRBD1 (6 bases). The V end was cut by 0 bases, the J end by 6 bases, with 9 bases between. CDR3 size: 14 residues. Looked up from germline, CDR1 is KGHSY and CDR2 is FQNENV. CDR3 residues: CASSQSTGRNIQYF. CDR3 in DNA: TGTGCCAGCAGCCAATCGACAGGTAGAAACATTCAGTACTTC.

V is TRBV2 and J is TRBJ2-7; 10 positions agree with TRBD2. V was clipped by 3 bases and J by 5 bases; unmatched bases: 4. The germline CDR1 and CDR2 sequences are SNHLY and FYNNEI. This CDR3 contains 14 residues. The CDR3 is CASSDAAGGNEQYF. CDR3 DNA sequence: TGTGCCAGCAGTGATGCAGCGGGAGGGAACGAGCAGTACTTC.

CDR3 sequence: CASSLQSRYTGELFF. In DNA form, the CDR3 reads TGCGCCAGCAGCCTACAGAGTAGGTACACCGGGGAGCTGTTTTTT. This chain links TRBV5-1 with TRBJ2-2; no clear D gene. The CDR3 totals 15 residues. V was cut by 4 bases and J by 3 bases, with 13 bases left in between. The germline V gene has CDR1 SGHRS and CDR2 YFSETQ. The full variable domain, completed using reference TRBV5-1 and TRBJ2-2, is KAGVTQTPRYLIKTRGQQVTLSCSPISGHRSVSWYQQTPGQGLQFLFEYFSETQRNKGNFPGRFSGRQFSNSRSEMNVSTLELGDSALYLCASSLQSRYTGELFFGEGSRLTVL.

For the CDR3, the DNA is TGTGCCTGGAGTGTACTTAGCGGACCGTACAATGAGCAGTTCTTC. Translating it yields CAWSVLSGPYNEQFF. The chain combines TRBV30 with TRBJ2-1; D might be TRBD2 (6 bases). Germline V lookup: CDR1 GTSNPN, CDR2 SVGIG (reference sequence). The V end was cut by 0 bases, the J end by 4 bases, with 13 bases between. This CDR3 comprises 15 residues.

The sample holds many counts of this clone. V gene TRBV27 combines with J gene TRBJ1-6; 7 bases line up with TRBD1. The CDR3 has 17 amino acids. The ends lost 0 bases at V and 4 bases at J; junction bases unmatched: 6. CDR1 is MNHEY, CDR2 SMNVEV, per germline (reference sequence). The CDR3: CASSLSQGGQYNSPLHF. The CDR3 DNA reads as TGTGCCAGCAGTTTATCTCAGGGGGGACAGTATAATTCACCCCTCCACTTT.

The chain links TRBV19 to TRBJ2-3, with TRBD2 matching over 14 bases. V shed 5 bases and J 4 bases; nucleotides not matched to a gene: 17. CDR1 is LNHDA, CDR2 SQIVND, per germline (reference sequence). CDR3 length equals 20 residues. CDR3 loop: CASSSPRGTSGRTPPDTQYF. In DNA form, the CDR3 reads TGTGCCAGTAGTTCCCCTAGGGGGACTAGCGGGAGAACTCCCCCAGATACGCAGTATTTT.

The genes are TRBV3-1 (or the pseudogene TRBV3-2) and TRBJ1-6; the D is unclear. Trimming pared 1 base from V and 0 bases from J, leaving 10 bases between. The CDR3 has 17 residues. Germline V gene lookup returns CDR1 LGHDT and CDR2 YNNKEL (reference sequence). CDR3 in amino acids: CASSQVYGSSYNSPLHF. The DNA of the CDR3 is TGTGCCAGCAGCCAAGTGTATGGGAGCTCCTATAATTCACCCCTCCACTTT.

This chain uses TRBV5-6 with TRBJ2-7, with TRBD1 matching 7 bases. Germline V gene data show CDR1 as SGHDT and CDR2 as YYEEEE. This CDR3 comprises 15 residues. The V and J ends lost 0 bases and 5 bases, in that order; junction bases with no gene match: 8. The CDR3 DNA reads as TGTGCCAGCAGCTTGGCCGACAGGGCGGTTCACGAGCAGTACTTC. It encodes CASSLADRAVHEQYF.

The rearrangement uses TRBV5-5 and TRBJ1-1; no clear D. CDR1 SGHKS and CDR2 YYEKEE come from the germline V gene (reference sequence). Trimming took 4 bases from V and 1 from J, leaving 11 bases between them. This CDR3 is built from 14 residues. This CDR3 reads CASSPVVPNTEAFF. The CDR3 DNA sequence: TGTGCCAGCAGCCCAGTGGTCCCGAACACTGAAGCTTTCTTT.

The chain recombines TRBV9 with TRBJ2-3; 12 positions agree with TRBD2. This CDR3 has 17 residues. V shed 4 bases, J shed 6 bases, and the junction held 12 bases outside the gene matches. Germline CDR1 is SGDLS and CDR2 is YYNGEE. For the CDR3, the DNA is TGTGCCAGCAGCCTCACGACTAGCGGGAGTAGAAGGGATACGCAGTATTTT. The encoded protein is CASSLTTSGSRRDTQYF.

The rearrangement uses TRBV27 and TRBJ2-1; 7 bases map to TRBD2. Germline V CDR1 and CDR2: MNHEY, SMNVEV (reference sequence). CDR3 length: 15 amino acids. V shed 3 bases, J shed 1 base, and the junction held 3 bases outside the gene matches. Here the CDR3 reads CASSLGSGSYNEQFF. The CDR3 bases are TGTGCCAGCAGTTTGGGTAGCGGGTCCTACAATGAGCAGTTCTTC.

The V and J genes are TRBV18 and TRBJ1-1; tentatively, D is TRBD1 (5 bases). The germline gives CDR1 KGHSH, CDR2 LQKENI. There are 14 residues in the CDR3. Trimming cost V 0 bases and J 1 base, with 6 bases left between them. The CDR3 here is CASSPPGANTEAFF. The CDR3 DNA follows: TGTGCCAGCTCACCACCAGGGGCGAACACTGAAGCTTTCTTT.